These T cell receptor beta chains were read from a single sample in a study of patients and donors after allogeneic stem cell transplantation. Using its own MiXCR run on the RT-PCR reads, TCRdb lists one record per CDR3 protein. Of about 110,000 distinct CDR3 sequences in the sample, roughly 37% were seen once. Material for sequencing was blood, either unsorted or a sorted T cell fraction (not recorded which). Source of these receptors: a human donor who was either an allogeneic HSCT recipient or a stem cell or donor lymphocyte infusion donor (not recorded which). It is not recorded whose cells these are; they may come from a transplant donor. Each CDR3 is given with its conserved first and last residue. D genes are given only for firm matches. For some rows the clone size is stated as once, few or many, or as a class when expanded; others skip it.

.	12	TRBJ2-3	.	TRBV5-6	TGTGCCAGCAGCTCCCACGGCGGTACGCAGTATTTT	CASSSHGGTQYF
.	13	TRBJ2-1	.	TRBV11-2	TGTGCCAGCAGCTTAGAGTCTTCCAATGAGCAGTTCTTC	CASSLESSNEQFF
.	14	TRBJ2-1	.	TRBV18	TGTGCCAGCTCACCCCAAGGATCGCACAATGAGCAGTTCTTC	CASSPQGSHNEQFF
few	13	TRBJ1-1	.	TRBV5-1	TGCGCCAGCAGCACCAACCGGGACACTGAAGCTTTCTTT	CASSTNRDTEAFF
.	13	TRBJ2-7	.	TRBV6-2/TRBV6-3	TGTGCCAGCAGTTACCCGGACTTCTACGAGCAGTACTTC	CASSYPDFYEQYF
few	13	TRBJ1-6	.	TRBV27	TGTGCCAGCAGCTCGGACGGGCTTTCACCCCTCCACTTT	CASSSDGLSPLHF
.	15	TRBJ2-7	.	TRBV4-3	TGCGCCAGCAGCCAAGACGGAGAGAGCTCCTACGAGCAGTACTTC	CASSQDGESSYEQYF
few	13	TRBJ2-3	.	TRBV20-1	TGCAGTGCGCTACGGGCGGGGACAGATACGCAGTATTTT	CSALRAGTDTQYF
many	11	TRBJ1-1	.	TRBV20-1	TGCAGTGCTAGAGCTCCGATTGAAGCTTTCTTT	CSARAPIEAFF
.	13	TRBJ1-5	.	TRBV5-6	TGTGCCAGCAGCTTGAGCAGAAATCAGCCCCAGCATTTT	CASSLSRNQPQHF
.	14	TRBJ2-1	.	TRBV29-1	TGCAGCGTTGCGCAAAACTCGGCGTACAATGAGCAGTTCTTC	CSVAQNSAYNEQFF